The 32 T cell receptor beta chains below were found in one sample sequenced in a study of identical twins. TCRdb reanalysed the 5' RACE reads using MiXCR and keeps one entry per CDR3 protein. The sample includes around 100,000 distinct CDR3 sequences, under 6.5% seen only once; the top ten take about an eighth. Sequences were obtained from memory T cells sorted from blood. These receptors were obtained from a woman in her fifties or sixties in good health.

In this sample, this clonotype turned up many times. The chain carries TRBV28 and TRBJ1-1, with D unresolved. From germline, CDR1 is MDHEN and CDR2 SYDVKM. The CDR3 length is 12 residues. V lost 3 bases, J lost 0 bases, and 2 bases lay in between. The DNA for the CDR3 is TGTGCCAGCAGTTTGGTGAACACTGAAGCTTTCTTT. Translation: CASSLVNTEAFF.

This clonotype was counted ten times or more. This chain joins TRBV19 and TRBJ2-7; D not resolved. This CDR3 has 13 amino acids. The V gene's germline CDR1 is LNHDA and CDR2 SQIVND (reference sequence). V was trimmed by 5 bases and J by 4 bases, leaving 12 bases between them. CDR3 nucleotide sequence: TGTGCCAGTAGTTGGCGAGGCCGTTACGAGCAGTACTTC. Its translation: CASSWRGRYEQYF.

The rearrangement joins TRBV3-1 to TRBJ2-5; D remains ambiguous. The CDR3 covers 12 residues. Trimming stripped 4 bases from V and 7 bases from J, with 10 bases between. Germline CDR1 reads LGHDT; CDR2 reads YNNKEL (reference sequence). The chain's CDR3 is CASSLTMATQYF. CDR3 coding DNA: TGTGCCAGCAGCCTTACTATGGCGACCCAGTACTTC.

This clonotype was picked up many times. The CDR3 sequence is CASSQGGGGNQPQHF. In DNA form, the CDR3 reads TGTGCCAGCAGCCAAGGCGGGGGGGGCAATCAGCCCCAGCATTTT. The chain links TRBV3-1 to TRBJ1-5, with a possible D match to TRBD1 (5 bases). The CDR3 consists of 15 residues. Germline V gene sequence: CDR1 LGHDT, CDR2 YNNKEL (reference sequence). V gave up 1 base and J gave up 2 bases, with 9 bases separating them.

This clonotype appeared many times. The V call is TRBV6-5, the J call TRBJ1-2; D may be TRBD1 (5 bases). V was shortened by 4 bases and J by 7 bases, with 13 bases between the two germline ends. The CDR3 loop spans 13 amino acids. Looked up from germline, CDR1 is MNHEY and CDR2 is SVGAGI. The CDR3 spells CASSFVGGGGYTF. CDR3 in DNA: TGTGCCAGCAGTTTCGTCGGGGGAGGTGGCTACACCTTC.

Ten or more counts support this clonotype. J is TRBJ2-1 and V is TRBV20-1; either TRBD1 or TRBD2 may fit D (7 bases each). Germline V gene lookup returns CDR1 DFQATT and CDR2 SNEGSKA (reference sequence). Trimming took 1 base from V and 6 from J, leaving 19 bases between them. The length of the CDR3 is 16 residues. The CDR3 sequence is CSARVRGRGSINEQFF. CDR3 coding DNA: TGCAGTGCTAGAGTGAGGGGGCGCGGGAGCATCAATGAGCAGTTCTTC.

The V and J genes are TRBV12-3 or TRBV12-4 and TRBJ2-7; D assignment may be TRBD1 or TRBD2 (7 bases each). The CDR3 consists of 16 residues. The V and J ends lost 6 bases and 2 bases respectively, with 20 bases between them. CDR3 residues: CASRGLGGTEAYEQYF. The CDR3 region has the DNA TGTGCCAGCAGGGGCCTGGGAGGGACAGAGGCCTACGAGCAGTACTTC.

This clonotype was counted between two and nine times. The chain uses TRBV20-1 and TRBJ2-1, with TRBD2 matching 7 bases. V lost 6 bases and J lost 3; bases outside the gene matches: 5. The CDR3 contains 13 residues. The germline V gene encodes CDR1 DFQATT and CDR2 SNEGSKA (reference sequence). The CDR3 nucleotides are TGCAGTGCATCCCAGCGGGGCTACAATGAGCAGTTCTTC. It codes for CSASQRGYNEQFF.

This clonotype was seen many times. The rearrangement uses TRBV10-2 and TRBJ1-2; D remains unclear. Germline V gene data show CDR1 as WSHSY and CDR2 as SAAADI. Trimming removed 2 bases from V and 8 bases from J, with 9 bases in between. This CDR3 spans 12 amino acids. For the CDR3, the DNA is TGCGCCAGCAGTGAGACCGGGCAGGGCTACACCTTC. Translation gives CASSETGQGYTF.

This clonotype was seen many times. The CDR3 nucleotides are TGCAGTGCTAGAGATGAAGCGGGACAACAGCAGTTCTTC. Its protein is CSARDEAGQQQFF. This chain joins TRBV20-1 and TRBJ2-1, with D perhaps TRBD2 (7 bases). Germline values: CDR1 DFQATT, CDR2 SNEGSKA (reference sequence). CDR3 length equals 13 residues. Trimming pared 0 bases from V and 11 bases from J, leaving 14 bases between.

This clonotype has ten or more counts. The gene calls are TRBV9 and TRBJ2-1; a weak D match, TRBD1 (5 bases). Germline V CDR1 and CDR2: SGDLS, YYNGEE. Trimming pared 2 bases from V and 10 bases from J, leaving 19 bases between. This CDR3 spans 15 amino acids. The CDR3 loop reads CASSVGRGPPQEQFF. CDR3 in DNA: TGTGCCAGCAGCGTCGGTAGGGGTCCACCCCAAGAGCAGTTCTTC.

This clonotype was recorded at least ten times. The CDR3: CASSPGGVYADIQYF. CDR3 nucleotides: TGTGCCAGCTCACCCGGGGGGGTGTATGCGGACATTCAGTACTTC. The chain employs TRBV18 and TRBJ2-4; the match to TRBD2 covers 8 bases. V shed 3 bases and J 8 bases; nucleotides not matched to a gene: 9. CDR1 and CDR2 from the germline V gene are KGHSH and LQKENI. CDR3 length equals 15 residues. The whole variable domain, filled in from reference TRBV18 and TRBJ2-4, reads NAGVMQNPRHLVRRRGQEARLRCSPMKGHSHVYWYRQLPEEGLKFMVYLQKENIIDESGMPKERFSAEFPKEGPSILRIQQVVRGDSAAYFCASSPGGVYADIQYFGAGTRLSVL.

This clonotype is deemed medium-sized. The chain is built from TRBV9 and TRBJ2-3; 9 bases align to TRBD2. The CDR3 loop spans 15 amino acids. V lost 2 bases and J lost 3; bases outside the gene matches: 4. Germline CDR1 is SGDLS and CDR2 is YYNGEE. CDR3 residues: CASSVGAGGTDTQYF. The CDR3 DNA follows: TGTGCCAGCAGCGTTGGAGCGGGAGGTACAGATACGCAGTATTTT.

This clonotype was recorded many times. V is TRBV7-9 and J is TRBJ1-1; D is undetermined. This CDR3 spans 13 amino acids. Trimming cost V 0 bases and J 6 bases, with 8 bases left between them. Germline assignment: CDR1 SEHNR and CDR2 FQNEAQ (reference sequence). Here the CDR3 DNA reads TGTGCCAGCAGCTTAGCGCCGGCGGCTGAAGCTTTCTTT. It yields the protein CASSLAPAAEAFF.

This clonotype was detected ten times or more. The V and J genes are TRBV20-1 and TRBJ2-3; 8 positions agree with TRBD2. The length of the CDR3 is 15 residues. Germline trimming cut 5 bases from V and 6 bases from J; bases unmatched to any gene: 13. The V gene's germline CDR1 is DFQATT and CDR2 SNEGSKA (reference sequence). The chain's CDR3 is CSAPREGFVTDTQYF. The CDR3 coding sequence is TGCAGTGCTCCTCGGGAGGGCTTTGTAACGGATACGCAGTATTTT.

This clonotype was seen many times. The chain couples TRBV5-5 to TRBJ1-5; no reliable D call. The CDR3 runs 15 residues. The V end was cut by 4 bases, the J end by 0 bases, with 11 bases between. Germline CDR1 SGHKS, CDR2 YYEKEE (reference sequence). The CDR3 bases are TGTGCCAGCAGCCTGGACGGCTATAGCAATCAGCCCCAGCATTTT. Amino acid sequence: CASSLDGYSNQPQHF. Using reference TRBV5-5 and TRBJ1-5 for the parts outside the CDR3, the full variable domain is DAGVTQSPTHLIKTRGQQVTLRCSPISGHKSVSWYQQVLGQGPQFIFQYYEKEERGRGNFPDRFSARQFPNYSSELNVNALLLGDSALYLCASSLDGYSNQPQHFGDGTRLSIL.

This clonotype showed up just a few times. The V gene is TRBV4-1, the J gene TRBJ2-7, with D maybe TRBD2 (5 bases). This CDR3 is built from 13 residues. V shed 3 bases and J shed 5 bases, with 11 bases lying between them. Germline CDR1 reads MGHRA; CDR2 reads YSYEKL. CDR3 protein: CASSQGEDDEQYF. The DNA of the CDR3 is TGCGCCAGCAGCCAGGGAGAGGATGACGAGCAGTACTTC.

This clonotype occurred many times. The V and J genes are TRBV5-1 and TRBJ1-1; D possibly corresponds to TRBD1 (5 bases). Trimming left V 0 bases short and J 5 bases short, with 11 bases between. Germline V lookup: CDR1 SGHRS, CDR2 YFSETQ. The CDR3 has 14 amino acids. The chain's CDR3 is CASSLVQGGTEAFF. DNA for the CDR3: TGCGCCAGCAGCTTGGTCCAGGGAGGGACTGAAGCTTTCTTT. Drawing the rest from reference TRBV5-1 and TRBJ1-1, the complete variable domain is KAGVTQTPRYLIKTRGQQVTLSCSPISGHRSVSWYQQTPGQGLQFLFEYFSETQRNKGNFPGRFSGRQFSNSRSEMNVSTLELGDSALYLCASSLVQGGTEAFFGQGTRLTVV.

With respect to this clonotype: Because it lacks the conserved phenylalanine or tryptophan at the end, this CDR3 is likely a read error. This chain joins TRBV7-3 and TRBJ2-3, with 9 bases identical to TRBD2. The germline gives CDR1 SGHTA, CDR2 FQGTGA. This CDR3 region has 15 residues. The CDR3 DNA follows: TGTGCCAGCAGCTTAGCGGGAGGGCCGGGAGATACTCAGTATTCT. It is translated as CASSLAGGPGDTQYS.

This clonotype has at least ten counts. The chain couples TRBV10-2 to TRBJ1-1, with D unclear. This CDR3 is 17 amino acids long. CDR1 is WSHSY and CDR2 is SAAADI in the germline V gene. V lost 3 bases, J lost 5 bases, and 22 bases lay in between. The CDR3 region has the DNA TGCGCCAGCAGTGAAGGGTGGGTTGTGACCGATAGAACTGAAGCTTTCTTT. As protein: CASSEGWVVTDRTEAFF.

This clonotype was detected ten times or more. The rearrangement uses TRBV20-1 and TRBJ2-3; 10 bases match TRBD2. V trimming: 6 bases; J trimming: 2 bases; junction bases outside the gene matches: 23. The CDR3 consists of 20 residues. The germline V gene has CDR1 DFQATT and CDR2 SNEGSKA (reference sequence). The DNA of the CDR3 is TGCAGTGCGGAAAACCCAGGACTAGCGGCGGACGCAACCGACACAGATACGCAGTATTTT. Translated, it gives CSAENPGLAADATDTDTQYF.

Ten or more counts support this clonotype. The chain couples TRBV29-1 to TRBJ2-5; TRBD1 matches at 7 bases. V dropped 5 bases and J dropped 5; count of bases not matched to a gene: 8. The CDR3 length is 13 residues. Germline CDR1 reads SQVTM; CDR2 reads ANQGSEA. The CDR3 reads CSVNDRADETQYF. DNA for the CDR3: TGCAGCGTTAACGACAGGGCGGATGAGACCCAGTACTTC.

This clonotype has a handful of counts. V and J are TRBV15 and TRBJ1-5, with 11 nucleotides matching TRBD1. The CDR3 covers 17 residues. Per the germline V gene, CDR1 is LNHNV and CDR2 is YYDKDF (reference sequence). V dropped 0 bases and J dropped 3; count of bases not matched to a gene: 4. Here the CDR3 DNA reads TGTGCCACCAGCAGAGATCTGGGACAGGGGGTCAATCAGCCCCAGCATTTT. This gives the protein CATSRDLGQGVNQPQHF. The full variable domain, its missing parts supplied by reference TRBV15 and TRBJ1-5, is DAMVIQNPRYQVTQFGKPVTLSCSQTLNHNVMYWYQQKSSQAPKLLFHYYDKDFNNEADTPDNFQSRRPNTSFCFLDIRSPGLGDTAMYLCATSRDLGQGVNQPQHFGDGTRLSIL.

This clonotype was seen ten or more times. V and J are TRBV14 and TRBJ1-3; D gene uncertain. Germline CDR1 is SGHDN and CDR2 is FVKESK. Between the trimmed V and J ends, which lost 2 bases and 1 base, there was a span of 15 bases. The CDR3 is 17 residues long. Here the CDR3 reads CASSQWSSGESGNTIYF. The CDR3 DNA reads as TGTGCCAGCAGCCAATGGAGCTCAGGAGAGTCTGGAAACACCATATATTTT.

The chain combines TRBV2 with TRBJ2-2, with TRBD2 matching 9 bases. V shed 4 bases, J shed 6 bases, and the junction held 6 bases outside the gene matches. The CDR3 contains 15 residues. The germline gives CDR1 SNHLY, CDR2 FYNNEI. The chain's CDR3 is CASSGAGGPSGELFF. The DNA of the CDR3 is TGTGCCAGCAGTGGTGCGGGAGGGCCCTCCGGGGAGCTGTTTTTT.

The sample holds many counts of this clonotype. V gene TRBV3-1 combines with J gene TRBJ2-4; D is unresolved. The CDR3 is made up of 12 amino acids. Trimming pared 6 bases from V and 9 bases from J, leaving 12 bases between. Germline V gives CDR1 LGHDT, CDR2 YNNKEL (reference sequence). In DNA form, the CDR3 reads TGTGCCAGCAGTCCTCCTCTAGGCATTCAGTACTTC. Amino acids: CASSPPLGIQYF.

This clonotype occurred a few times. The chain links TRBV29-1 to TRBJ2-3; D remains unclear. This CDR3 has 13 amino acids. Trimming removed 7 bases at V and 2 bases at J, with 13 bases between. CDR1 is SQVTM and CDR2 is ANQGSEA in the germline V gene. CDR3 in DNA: TGCAGCGGCGACAACTCATCCACAGATACGCAGTATTTT. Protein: CSGDNSSTDTQYF.

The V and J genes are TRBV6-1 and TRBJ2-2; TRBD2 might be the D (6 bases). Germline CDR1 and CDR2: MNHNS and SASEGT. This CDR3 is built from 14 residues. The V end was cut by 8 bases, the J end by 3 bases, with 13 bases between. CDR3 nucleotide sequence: TGTGCCAGCGCGGGACGGCAACACACCGGGGAGCTGTTTTTT. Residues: CASAGRQHTGELFF.

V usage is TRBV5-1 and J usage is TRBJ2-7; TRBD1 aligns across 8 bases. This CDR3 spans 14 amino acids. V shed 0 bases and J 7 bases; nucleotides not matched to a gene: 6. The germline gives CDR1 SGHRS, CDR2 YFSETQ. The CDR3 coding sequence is TGCGCCAGCAGCTTGGTGGGACAGGAGGAGGAGCAGTACTTC. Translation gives CASSLVGQEEEQYF.

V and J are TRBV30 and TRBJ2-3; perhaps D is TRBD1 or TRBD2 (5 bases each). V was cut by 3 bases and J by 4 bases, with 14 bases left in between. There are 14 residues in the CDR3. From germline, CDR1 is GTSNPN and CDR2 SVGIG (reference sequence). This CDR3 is CAWRWGSKADTQYF. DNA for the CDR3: TGTGCCTGGAGGTGGGGGAGTAAGGCAGATACGCAGTATTTT.

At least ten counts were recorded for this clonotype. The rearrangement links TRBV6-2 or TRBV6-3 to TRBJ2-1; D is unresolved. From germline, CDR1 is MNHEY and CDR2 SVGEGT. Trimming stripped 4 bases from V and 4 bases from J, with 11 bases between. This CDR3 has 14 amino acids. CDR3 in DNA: TGTGCCAGCAGTTCGCAGCCTACTTACAATGAGCAGTTCTTC. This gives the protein CASSSQPTYNEQFF.

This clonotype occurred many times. CDR3: CSVEGSPRTGSNYGYTF. CDR3 in DNA: TGCAGCGTTGAAGGAAGCCCCAGGACAGGTTCTAACTATGGCTACACCTTC. The V and J genes are TRBV29-1 and TRBJ1-2, with 7 bases lining up with TRBD1. The trim removed 1 base at V and 0 bases at J, leaving 11 bases unmatched. Germline loops: CDR1 SQVTM, CDR2 ANQGSEA. The CDR3 runs to 17 residues. Full variable domain (missing parts from reference TRBV29-1 and TRBJ1-2): SAVISQKPSRDICQRGTSLTIQCQVDSQVTMMFWYRQQPGQSLTLIATANQGSEATYESGFVIDKFPISRPNLTFSTLTVSNMSPEDSSIYLCSVEGSPRTGSNYGYTFGSGTRLTVV.